A single sample gave rise to the 5 T cell receptor beta chains below, sequenced in a study of PD-1 blockade in mismatch repair-deficient tumors. Data came from immunoSEQ multiplex PCR; TCRdb stores just in-frame clones and leaves some out. The repertoire holds about 22,000 clones, with 70% to 90% as singletons. Material: peripheral blood, obtained 2 weeks after starting pembrolizumab. These receptors all come from an adult with mismatch repair-deficient cancer.

The chain carries TRBV5-6 and TRBJ2-1, with 13 bases identical to TRBD2. The CDR3 is 19 amino acids. Germline values: CDR1 SGHDT, CDR2 YYEEEE. J was trimmed by 2 bases and V by 0 bases; bases with no gene match: 8. The CDR3 nucleotides read TGTGCCAGCAGCTTGGCTTGGACTAGCGGGAGAATGGCCTACAATGAGCAGTTCTTC. This encodes CASSLAWTSGRMAYNEQFF.

The chain carries TRBV7-6 and TRBJ2-7; D is ambiguous. CDR1 and CDR2 (germline): SGHVS, FNYEAQ. Trimming removed 3 bases at V and 5 bases at J, with 8 bases between. CDR3 length: 12 amino acids. CDR3 coding DNA: TGTGCCAGCAGCTTTTCAGGAAACGAGCAGTACTTC. Residues: CASSFSGNEQYF.

This clone appeared a few times. The rearrangement uses TRBV11-2 and TRBJ2-7; possible D gene TRBD1, 7 bases. Germline V gene sequence: CDR1 SGHAT, CDR2 FQNNGV. V lost 6 bases and J lost 6, with 18 bases in between. CDR3 length equals 14 residues. The CDR3 region has the DNA TGTGCCAGCAGACACAGGACAGGACTACGCGAGCAGTACTTC. Translated: CASRHRTGLREQYF. Complete variable domain (other parts from reference TRBV11-2 and TRBJ2-7): EAGVAQSPRYKIIEKRQSVAFWCNPISGHATLYWYQQILGQGPKLLIQFQNNGVVDDSQLPKDRFSAERLKGVDSTLKIQPAKLEDSAVYLCASRHRTGLREQYFGPGTRLTVT.

This sequence joins TRBV4-3 and TRBJ2-7, with 8 bases matching TRBD2. The CDR3 is 15 residues long. Germline CDR1 is LGHNA and CDR2 is YSLEER. After removal of 2 bases from V and 1 base from J, the junction contained 4 bases not matched to a gene. The CDR3 loop reads CASSQSREGSYEQYF. DNA for the CDR3: TGCGCCAGCAGCCAATCCCGGGAGGGATCCTACGAGCAGTACTTC.

This clone was counted once. The chain uses TRBV6-1 and TRBJ2-7, with 7 bases identical to TRBD1. V was pared by 1 base and J by 4 bases, with 7 bases of the junction left unmatched. This CDR3 is built from 15 residues. The germline CDR1 and CDR2 sequences are MNHNS and SASEGT. The CDR3 reads CASSEGESGGYEQYF. The DNA for the CDR3 is TGTGCCAGCAGTGAAGGGGAATCAGGGGGATACGAGCAGTACTTC.